This note documents a single T cell receptor beta chain sequence. Its matching antigen is unknown. The assay was immunoSEQ multiplex PCR, and TCRdb's table has in-frame clones only and misses some. The data contain some 58,000 clones, roughly 80% of them singletons. The entry originates in a study of memory CD4+ T cells and cytomegalovirus serostatus. Study observations and caveats: Of under 200 reported CMV TCRbeta sequences, about 70 were found in memory CD4+ repertoires.

The sort gate was single viable CD3+CD4+CD8-CD45RO+ cells for memory CD4+ T cells. The CDR3 runs to 15 residues. CDR1 is KGHSH and CDR2 is LQKENI in the germline V gene. After removal of 0 bases from V and 1 base from J, the junction contained 0 bases not matched to a gene. The chain is built from TRBV18 and TRBJ1-1; 9 bases align to TRBD1. The material sequenced was memory CD4+ T cells from blood. The receptor was isolated from an adult in good health and CMV-seronegative. The DNA of the CDR3 is TGTGCCAGCTCACCACCGGGACAGGGGAACACTGAAGCTTTCTTT. The encoded protein is CASSPPGQGNTEAFF.